In this sample, the clone carrying this T cell receptor (beta chain) turned up many times. Its antigen is unidentified. The CDR3 runs to 17 residues. J gave up 3 bases and V 0 bases, and 6 bases lay outside the gene matches. From germline, CDR1 is KGHSH and CDR2 LQKENI. The source of the sample is a study of human T cells and chemical hapten exposure. The wider study: Read at 6 days, the patch tests placed 0.01% DPC on the upper back. Recorded diagnoses among the mostly female patients were alopecia areata, totalis or universalis.

In the original processing: Around 97,000 TCRs per sample was the median, with a range of roughly 23,224 to 750,000. Each CDR3 protein is one row after TCRdb ran MiXCR on the RACE reads. The V and J calls and clone size are TCRdb's, not the authors'. The sample has about 350,000 distinct CDR3 sequences, about 5% seen once. Time point reported: pre-sensitization, week 0. Treatment denoted: therapeutic diphenylcyclopropenone sensitization with weekly scalp DPC. Study-wide results and caveats: No shift was seen in TCRs above 1 in 1000 frequency with DPC sensitization.

The J gene is TRBJ2-2, the V gene TRBV18; TRBD2 matches at 8 bases. Source: whole blood, taken in connection with sensitization to the hapten diphenylcyclopropenone (DPC). This clonotype originated in a woman between 18 and 29 years old with alopecia areata. Some clones in this sample may be carry-over from other donors' samples. CDR3 sequence (DNA): TGTGCCAGCTCACCACCGTCCAGCGGGGGTTACACCGGGGAGCTGTTTTTT. Its protein is CASSPPSSGGYTGELFF.